This is a list of T cell receptor beta chains from one sample in a study of blood T cells in healthy people across ages. TCRdb re-analysed the 5' RACE reads in MiXCR, keeping a single row per CDR3 protein. The sample has approximately 600,000 distinct CDR3 sequences, 58% seen once. Specimen: blood. The receptors derive from a man in his fifties or sixties in good health. Each CDR3 is given with its conserved first and last residue. D genes are given only for firm matches. A clone size is listed for some rows: how often the clone was seen (once, few, many), or a class if it is expanded.

V gene,D gene,CDR3 length,J gene,clone size,CDR3 protein,CDR3 DNA
TRBV3-1,TRBD2,17,TRBJ2-3,-,CASSPYSSGSSTDTQYF,TGTGCCAGCAGCCCCTATTCTAGCGGATCCAGCACAGATACGCAGTATTTT
TRBV5-1,-,15,TRBJ2-5,-,CASSLSQGVGETQYF,TGCGCCAGCAGCTTGTCACAGGGTGTGGGGGAGACCCAGTACTTC
TRBV27,TRBD2,14,TRBJ2-2,-,CASSGGGVAGELFF,TGTGCCAGCAGTGGGGGAGGGGTCGCCGGGGAGCTGTTTTTT
TRBV4-1,-,16,TRBJ2-3,-,CASSLDRDFATDTQYF,TGCGCCAGCAGCCTCGACCGGGACTTTGCCACAGATACGCAGTATTTT
TRBV21-1,-,18,TRBJ2-1,-,CASSKGAWAGGFYNEQFF,TGTGCCAGCAGCAAGGGGGCGTGGGCGGGGGGGTTCTACAATGAGCAGTTCTTC
TRBV3-1,-,14,TRBJ2-3,-,CASGPGGNTDTQYF,TGTGCCAGCGGCCCCGGGGGTAACACAGATACGCAGTATTTT
TRBV20-1,-,13,TRBJ2-7,few,CSAQGGTTYEQYF,TGCAGTGCTCAGGGGGGAACTACCTACGAGCAGTACTTC
TRBV7-9,TRBD1,14,TRBJ1-5,-,CASSHDRANQPQHF,TGTGCCAGCAGCCATGACAGGGCCAATCAGCCCCAGCATTTT
TRBV20-1,-,14,TRBJ2-1,-,CSARRDTEGSEQFF,TGCAGTGCTAGAAGGGACACCGAGGGTAGTGAGCAGTTCTTC
TRBV6-5,-,14,TRBJ1-1,-,CASSRGERGSEAFF,TGTGCCAGCAGTCGGGGGGAGAGGGGTTCTGAAGCTTTCTTT